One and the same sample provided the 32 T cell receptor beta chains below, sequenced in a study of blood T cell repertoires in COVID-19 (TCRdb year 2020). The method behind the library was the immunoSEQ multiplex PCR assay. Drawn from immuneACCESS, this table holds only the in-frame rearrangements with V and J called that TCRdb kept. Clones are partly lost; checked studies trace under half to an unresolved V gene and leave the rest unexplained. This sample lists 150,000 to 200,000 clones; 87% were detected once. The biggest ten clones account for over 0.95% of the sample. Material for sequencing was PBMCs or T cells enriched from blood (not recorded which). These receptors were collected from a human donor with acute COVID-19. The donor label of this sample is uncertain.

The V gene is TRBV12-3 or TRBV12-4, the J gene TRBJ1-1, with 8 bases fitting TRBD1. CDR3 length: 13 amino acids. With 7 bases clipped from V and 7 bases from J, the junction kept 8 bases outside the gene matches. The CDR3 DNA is TGTGCCAGCACCACCGGGACAGGCGTTGAAGCTTTCTTT. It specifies CASTTGTGVEAFF.

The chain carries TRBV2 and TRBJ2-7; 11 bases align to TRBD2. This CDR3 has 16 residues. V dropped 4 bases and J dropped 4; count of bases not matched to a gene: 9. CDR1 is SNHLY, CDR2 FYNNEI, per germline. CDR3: CASSGFSGGAGYEQYF. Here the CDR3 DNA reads TGTGCCAGCAGTGGGTTTAGCGGGGGGGCCGGATACGAGCAGTACTTC. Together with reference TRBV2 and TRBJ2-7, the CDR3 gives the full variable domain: EPEVTQTPSHQVTQMGQEVILRCVPISNHLYFYWYRQILGQKVEFLVSFYNNEISEKSEIFDDQFSVERPDGSNFTLKIRSTKLEDSAMYFCASSGFSGGAGYEQYFGPGTRLTVT.

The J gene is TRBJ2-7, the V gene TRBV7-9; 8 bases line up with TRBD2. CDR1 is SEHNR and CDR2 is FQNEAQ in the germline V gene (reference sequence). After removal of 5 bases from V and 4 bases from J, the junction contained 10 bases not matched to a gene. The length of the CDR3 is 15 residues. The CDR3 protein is CASSPGGGILYEQYF. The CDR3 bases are TGTGCCAGCAGCCCCGGGGGGGGGATTTTGTACGAGCAGTACTTC. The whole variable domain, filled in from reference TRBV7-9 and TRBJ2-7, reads DTGVSQNPRHKITKRGQNVTFRCDPISEHNRLYWYRQTLGQGPEFLTYFQNEAQLEKSRLLSDRFSAERPKGSFSTLEIQRTEQGDSAMYLCASSPGGGILYEQYFGPGTRLTVT.

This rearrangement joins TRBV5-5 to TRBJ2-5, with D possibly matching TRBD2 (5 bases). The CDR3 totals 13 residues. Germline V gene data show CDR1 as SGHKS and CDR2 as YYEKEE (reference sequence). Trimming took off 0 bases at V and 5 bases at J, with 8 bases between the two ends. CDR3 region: CASSLGGYETQYF. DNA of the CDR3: TGTGCCAGCAGCTTGGGAGGGTATGAGACCCAGTACTTC.

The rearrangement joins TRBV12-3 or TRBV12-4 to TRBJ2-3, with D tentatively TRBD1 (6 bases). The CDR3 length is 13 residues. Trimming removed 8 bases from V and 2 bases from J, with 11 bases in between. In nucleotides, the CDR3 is TGTGCCAGCTGGGACACACACACAGATACGCAGTATTTT. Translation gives CASWDTHTDTQYF.

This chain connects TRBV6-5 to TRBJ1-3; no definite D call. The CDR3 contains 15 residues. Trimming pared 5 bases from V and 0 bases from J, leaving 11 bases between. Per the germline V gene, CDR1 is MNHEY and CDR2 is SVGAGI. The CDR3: CASSPLTLSGNTIYF. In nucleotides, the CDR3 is TGTGCCAGCAGTCCCCTGACTCTCTCTGGAAACACCATATATTTT.

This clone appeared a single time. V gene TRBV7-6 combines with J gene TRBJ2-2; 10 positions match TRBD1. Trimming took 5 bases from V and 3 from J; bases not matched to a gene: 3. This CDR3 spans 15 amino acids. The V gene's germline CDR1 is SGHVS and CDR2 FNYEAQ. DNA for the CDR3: TGTGCCAGCAGCCGACAGGGGGCTGACACCGGGGAGCTGTTTTTT. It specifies CASSRQGADTGELFF.

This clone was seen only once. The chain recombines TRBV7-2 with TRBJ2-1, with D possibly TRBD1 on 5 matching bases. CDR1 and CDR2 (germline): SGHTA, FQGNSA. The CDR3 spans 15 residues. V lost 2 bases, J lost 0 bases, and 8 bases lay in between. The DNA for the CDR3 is TGTGCCAGCAGCTTACAAGGGGTCTCCTACAATGAGCAGTTCTTC. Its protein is CASSLQGVSYNEQFF.

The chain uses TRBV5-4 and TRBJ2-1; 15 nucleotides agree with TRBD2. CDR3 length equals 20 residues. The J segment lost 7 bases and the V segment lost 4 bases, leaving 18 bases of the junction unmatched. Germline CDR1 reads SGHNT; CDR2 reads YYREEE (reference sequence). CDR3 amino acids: CASSPVGRGLAGGPGNEQFF. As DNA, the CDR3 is TGTGCCAGCAGCCCCGTGGGTAGAGGACTAGCGGGGGGGCCGGGTAATGAGCAGTTCTTC.

Written as DNA, the CDR3 is TGTGCCAGCAGCTTAGTCGGGGGAAGCGGTTCACCCCTCCACTTT. Amino acid sequence: CASSLVGGSGSPLHF. V and J are TRBV7-8 and TRBJ1-6; a weak D match, TRBD1 (5 bases). The CDR3 is 15 amino acids. Trimming shortened V by 1 base and J by 9 bases, and 13 bases separated the two germline ends. CDR1 and CDR2 (germline): SGHVS, FQNEAQ.

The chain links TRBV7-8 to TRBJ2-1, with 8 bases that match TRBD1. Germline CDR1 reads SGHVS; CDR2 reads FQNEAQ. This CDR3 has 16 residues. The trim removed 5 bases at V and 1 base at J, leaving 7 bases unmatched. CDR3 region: CASSPRTGLSYNEQFF. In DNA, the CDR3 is TGTGCCAGCAGCCCCAGGACAGGGCTGTCCTACAATGAGCAGTTCTTC.

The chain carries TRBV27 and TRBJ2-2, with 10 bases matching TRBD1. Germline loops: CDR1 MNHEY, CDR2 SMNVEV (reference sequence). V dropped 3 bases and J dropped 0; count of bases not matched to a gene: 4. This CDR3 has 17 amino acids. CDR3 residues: CASSFDRGLPNTGELFF. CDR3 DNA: TGTGCCAGCAGTTTCGACAGGGGGCTTCCGAACACCGGGGAGCTGTTTTTT.

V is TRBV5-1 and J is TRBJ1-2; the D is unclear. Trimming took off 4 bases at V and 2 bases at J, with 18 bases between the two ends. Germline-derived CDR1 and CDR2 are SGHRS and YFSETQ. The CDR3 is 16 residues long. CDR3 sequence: CASSQTWGELNYGYTF. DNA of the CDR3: TGCGCCAGCAGCCAAACGTGGGGAGAACTAAACTATGGCTACACCTTC. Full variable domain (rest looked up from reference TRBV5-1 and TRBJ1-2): KAGVTQTPRYLIKTRGQQVTLSCSPISGHRSVSWYQQTPGQGLQFLFEYFSETQRNKGNFPGRFSGRQFSNSRSEMNVSTLELGDSALYLCASSQTWGELNYGYTFGSGTRLTVV.

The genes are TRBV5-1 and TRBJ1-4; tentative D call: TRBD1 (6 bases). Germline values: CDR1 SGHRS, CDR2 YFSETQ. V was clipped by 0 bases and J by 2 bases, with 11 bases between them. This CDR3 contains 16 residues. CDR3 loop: CASSLEQGGTNEKLFF. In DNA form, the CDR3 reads TGCGCCAGCAGCTTGGAACAGGGTGGTACTAATGAAAAACTGTTTTTT.

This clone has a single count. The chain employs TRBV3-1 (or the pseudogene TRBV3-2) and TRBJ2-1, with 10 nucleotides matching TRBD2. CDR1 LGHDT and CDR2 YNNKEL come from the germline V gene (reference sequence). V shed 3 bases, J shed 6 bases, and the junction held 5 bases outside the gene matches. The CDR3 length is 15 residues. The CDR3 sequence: CASSQPAGGVNEQFF. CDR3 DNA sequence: TGTGCCAGCAGCCAGCCAGCGGGGGGGGTCAATGAGCAGTTCTTC.

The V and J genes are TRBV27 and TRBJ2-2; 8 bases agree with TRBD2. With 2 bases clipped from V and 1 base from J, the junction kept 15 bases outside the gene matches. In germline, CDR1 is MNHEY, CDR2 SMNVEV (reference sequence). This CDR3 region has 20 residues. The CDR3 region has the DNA TGTGCCAGCAGTTTAATCGGGGGCGGGAGACTAGCGTTGAACACCGGGGAGCTGTTTTTT. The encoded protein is CASSLIGGGRLALNTGELFF.

The chain's CDR3 is CASSLAGSGARYEQYF. Written as DNA, the CDR3 is TGTGCCAGCAGCTTGGCCGGTAGCGGGGCACGCTACGAGCAGTACTTC. The chain links TRBV5-5 to TRBJ2-7; 8 bases are shared with TRBD2. Trimming at V came to 0 bases and at J to 3 bases, leaving 8 bases not matched to a gene. Germline CDR1 reads SGHKS; CDR2 reads YYEKEE (reference sequence). The CDR3 covers 16 residues. Looking up the rest from reference TRBV5-5 and TRBJ2-7 gives the full variable domain: DAGVTQSPTHLIKTRGQQVTLRCSPISGHKSVSWYQQVLGQGPQFIFQYYEKEERGRGNFPDRFSARQFPNYSSELNVNALLLGDSALYLCASSLAGSGARYEQYFGPGTRLTVT.

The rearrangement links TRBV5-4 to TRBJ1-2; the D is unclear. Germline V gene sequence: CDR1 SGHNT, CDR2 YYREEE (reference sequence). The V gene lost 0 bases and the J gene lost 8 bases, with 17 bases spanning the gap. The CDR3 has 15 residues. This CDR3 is CASSLALGAQGGYTF. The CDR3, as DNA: TGTGCCAGCAGCTTGGCCCTGGGCGCCCAAGGAGGCTACACCTTC.

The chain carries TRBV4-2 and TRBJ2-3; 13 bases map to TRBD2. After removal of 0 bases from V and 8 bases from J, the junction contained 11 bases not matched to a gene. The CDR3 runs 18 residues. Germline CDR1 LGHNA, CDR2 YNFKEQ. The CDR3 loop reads CASSQDPLGLAGAPTQYF. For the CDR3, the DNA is TGTGCCAGCAGCCAAGACCCCCTCGGACTAGCGGGGGCCCCTACGCAGTATTTT.

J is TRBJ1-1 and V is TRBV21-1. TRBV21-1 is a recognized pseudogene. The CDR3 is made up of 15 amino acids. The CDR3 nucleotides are TGTGCCAGCAGCGCGGCTCTTCCGAGGAACACTGAAGCTTTCTTT. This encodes CASSAALPRNTEAFF.

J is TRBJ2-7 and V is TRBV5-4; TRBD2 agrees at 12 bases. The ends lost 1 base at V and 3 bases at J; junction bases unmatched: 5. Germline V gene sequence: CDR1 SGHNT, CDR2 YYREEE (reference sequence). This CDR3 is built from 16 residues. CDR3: CASSLTSGGPDYEQYF. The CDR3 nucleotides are TGTGCCAGCAGCTTGACTAGCGGGGGGCCAGACTACGAGCAGTACTTC.

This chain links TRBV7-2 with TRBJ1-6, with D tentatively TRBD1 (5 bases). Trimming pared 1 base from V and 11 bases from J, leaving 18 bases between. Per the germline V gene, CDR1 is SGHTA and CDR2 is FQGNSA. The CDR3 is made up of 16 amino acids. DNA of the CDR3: TGTGCCAGCAGCTTAGATCTATGGGAGGGGATCGCACCCCTCCACTTT. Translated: CASSLDLWEGIAPLHF.

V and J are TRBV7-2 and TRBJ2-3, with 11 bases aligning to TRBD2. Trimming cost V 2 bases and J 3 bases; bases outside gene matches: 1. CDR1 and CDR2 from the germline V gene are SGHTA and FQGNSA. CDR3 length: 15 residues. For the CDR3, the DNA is TGTGCCAGCAGCTTACGACTAGCGGGGACAGATACGCAGTATTTT. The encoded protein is CASSLRLAGTDTQYF.

The CDR3 DNA is TGTGCCACCAGTGATTCAACCAGCGGGTACAATGAGCAGTTCTTC. Translated, it gives CATSDSTSGYNEQFF. This sequence joins TRBV24-1 and TRBJ2-1, with a possible D match to TRBD2 (6 bases). Germline V gene lookup returns CDR1 KGHDR and CDR2 SFDVKD. Trimming cost V 2 bases and J 4 bases, with 11 bases left between them. The CDR3 covers 15 residues.

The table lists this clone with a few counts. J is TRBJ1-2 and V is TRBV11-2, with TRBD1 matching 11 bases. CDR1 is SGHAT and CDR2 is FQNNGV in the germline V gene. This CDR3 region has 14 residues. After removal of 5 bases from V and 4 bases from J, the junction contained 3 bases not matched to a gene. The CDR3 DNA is TGTGCCAGCAGCCGGACAGGGGGCTTCTATGGCTACACCTTC. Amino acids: CASSRTGGFYGYTF.

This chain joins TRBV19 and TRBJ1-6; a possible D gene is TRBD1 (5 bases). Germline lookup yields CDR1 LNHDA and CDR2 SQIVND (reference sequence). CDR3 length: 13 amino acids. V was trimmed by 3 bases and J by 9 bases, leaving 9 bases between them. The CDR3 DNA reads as TGTGCCAGTAGTATGGCAGGGTCTTCACCCCTCCACTTT. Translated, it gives CASSMAGSSPLHF.

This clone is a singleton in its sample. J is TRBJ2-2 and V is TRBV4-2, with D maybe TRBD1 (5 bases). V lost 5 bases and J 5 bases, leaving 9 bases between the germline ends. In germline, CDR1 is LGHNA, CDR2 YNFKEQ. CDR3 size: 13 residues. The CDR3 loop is CASSSRQTGELFF. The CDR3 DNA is TGTGCCAGCAGCTCCCGACAGACCGGGGAGCTGTTTTTT.

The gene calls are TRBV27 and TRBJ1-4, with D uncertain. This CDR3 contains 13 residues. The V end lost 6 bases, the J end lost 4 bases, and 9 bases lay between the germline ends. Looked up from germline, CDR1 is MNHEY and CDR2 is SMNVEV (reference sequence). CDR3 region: CASSLSGNEKLFF. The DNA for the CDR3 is TGTGCCAGCAGCTTGTCGGGTAATGAAAAACTGTTTTTT.

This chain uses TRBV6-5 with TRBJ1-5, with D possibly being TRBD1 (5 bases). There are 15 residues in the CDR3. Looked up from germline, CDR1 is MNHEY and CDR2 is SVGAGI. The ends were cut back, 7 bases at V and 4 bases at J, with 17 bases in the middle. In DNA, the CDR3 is TGTGCCAGCATGGGTCGGGGGGAGGGTAATCAGCCCCAGCATTTT. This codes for CASMGRGEGNQPQHF.

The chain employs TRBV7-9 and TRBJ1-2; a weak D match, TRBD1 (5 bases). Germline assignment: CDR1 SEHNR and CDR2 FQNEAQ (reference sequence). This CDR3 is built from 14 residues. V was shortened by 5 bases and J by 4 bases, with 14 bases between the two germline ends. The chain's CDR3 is CASSPPDSTYGYTF. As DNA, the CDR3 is TGTGCCAGCAGCCCTCCCGACAGTACCTATGGCTACACCTTC.

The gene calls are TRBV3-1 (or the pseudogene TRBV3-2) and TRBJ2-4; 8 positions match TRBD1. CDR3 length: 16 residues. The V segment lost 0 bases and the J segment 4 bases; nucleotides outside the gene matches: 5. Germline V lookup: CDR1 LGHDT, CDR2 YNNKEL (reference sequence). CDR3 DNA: TGTGCCAGCAGCCAAGAGTTCAGGACAGGGAAAAACATTCAGTACTTC. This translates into CASSQEFRTGKNIQYF.

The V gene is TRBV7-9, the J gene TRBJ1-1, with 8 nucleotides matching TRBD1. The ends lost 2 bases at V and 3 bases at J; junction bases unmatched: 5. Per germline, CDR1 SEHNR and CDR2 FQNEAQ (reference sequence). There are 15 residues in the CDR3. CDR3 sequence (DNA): TGTGCCAGCAGCTTACAGGGGGCGCCGGACACTGAAGCTTTCTTT. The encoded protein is CASSLQGAPDTEAFF.